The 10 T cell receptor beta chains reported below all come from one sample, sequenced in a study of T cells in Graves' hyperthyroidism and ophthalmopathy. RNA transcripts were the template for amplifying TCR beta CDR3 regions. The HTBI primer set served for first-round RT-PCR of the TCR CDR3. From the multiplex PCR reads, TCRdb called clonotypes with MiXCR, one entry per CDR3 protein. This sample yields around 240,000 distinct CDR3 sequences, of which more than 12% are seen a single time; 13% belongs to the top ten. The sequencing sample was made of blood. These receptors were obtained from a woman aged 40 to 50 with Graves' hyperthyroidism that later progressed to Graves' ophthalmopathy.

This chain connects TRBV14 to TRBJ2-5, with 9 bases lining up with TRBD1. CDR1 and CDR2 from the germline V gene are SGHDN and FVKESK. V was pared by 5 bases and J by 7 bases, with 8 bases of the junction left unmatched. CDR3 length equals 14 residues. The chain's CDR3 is CASSFGTGQRTQYF. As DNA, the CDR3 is TGTGCCAGCAGCTTCGGGACAGGGCAAAGGACCCAGTACTTC.

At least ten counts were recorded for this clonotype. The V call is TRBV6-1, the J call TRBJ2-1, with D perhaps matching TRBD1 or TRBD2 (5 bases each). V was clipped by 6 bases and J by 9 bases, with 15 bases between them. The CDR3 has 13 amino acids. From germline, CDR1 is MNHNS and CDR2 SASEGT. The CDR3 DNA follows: TGTGCCAGCAGCTACCCACCTGGGGGTGAGCAGTTCTTC. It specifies CASSYPPGGEQFF.

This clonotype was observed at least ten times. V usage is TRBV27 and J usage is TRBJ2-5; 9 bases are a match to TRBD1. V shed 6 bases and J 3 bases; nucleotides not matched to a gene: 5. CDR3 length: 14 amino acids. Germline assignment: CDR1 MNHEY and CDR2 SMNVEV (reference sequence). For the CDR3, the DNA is TGTGCCAGCAGATCGGGACAGGGTAAAGAGACCCAGTACTTC. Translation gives CASRSGQGKETQYF.

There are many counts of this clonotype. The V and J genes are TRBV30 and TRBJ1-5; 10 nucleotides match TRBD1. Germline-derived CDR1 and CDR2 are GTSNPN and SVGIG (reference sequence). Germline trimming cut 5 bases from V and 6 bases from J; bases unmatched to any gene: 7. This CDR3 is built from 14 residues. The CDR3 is CAWSRQGAIQPQHF. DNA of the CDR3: TGTGCCTGGTCTAGACAGGGGGCTATTCAGCCCCAGCATTTT.

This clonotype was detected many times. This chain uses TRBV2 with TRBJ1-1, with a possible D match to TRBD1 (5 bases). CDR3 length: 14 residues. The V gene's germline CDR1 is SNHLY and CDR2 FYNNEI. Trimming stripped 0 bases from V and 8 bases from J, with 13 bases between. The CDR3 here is CASSEAGVVREAFF. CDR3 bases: TGTGCCAGCAGTGAAGCGGGGGTGGTTCGAGAAGCTTTCTTT. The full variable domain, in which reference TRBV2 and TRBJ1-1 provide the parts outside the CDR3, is EPEVTQTPSHQVTQMGQEVILRCVPISNHLYFYWYRQILGQKVEFLVSFYNNEISEKSEIFDDQFSVERPDGSNFTLKIRSTKLEDSAMYFCASSEAGVVREAFFGQGTRLTVV.

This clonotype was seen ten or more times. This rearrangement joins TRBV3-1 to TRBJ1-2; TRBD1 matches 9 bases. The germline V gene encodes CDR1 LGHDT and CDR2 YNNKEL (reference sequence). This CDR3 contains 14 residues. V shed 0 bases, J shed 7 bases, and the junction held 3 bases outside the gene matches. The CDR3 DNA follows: TGTGCCAGCAGCCAAGATGACAGGGGGAGTGGCTACACCTTC. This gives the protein CASSQDDRGSGYTF.

CDR3 region: CATLLPPQEKLFF. CDR3 in DNA: TGTGCCACCCTCCTCCCTCCACAAGAAAAACTGTTTTTT. V is TRBV6-1 and J is TRBJ1-4, with D hard to call. Germline lookup yields CDR1 MNHNS and CDR2 SASEGT. This CDR3 spans 13 amino acids. Trimming shortened V by 10 bases and J by 8 bases, and 17 bases separated the two germline ends.

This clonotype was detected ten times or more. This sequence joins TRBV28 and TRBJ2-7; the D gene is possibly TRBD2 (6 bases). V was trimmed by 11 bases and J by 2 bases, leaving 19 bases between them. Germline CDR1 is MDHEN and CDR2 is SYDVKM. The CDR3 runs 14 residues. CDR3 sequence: CAVGERERAYEQYF. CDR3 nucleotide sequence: TGTGCCGTAGGGGAACGGGAGAGGGCCTACGAGCAGTACTTC. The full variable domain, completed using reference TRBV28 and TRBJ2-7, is DVKVTQSSRYLVKRTGEKVFLECVQDMDHENMFWYRQDPGLGLRLIYFSYDVKMKEKGDIPEGYSVSREKKERFSLILESASTNQTSMYLCAVGERERAYEQYFGPGTRLTVT.

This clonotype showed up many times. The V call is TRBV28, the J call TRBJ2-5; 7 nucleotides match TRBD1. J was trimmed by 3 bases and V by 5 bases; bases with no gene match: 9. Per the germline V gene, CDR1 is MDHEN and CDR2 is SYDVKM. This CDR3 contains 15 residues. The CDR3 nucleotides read TGTGCCAGCAGTCCCCCACCCGGGACAGAAGAGACCCAGTACTTC. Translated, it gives CASSPPPGTEETQYF.

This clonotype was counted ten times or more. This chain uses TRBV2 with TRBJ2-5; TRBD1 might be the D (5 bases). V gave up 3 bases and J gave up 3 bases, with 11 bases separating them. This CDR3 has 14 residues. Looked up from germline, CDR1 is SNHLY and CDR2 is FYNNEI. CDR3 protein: CASSDSDIEETQYF. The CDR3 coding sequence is TGTGCCAGCAGTGATTCGGACATTGAAGAGACCCAGTACTTC.